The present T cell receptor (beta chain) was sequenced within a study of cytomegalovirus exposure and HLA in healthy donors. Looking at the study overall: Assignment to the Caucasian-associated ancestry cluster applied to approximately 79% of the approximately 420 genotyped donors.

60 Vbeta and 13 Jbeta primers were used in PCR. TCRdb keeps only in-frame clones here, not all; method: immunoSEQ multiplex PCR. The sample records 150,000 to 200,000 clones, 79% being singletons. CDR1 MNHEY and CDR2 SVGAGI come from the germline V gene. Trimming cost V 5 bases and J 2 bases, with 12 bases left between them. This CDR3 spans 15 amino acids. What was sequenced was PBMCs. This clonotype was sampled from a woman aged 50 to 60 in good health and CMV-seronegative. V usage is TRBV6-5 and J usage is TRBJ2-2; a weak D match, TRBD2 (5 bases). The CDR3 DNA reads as TGTGCCAGCAGTCGTTCGGGGTCCAACACCGGGGAGCTGTTTTTT. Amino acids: CASSRSGSNTGELFF.